A single sample is the source of the 12 T cell receptor beta chains below, sequenced in a study of T cells in Graves' hyperthyroidism and ophthalmopathy. Researchers amplified the TCR beta CDR3 regions from RNA transcripts. A first-round RT-PCR of the TCR CDR3 used the HTBI primer set. In TCRdb, the multiplex PCR reads were re-called with MiXCR into one record per CDR3 protein. The sample has nearly 600,000 distinct CDR3 sequences, 11% to 15% seen once. Sequencing was performed on blood. Every receptor here comes from a woman younger than 45 with Graves' hyperthyroidism that later progressed to Graves' ophthalmopathy.

A remark on this clonotype: Being one base from a much bigger clone, this may be a read error. The V gene is TRBV12-3 or TRBV12-4, the J gene TRBJ2-5, with 7 positions matching TRBD2. The CDR3 spans 15 residues. Germline trimming cut 3 bases from V and 1 base from J; bases unmatched to any gene: 5. The CDR3 coding sequence is TGTGCCAGCAGTTTTGTGGGAGGGCCCCAAGAGACCCAGTACTTC. Translated: CASSFVGGPQETQYF.

This clonotype showed up just a few times. This rearrangement joins TRBV30 to TRBJ1-2; D call uncertain. This CDR3 region has 15 residues. The V gene lost 1 base and the J gene lost 4 bases, with 16 bases spanning the gap. CDR1 is GTSNPN, CDR2 SVGIG, per germline (reference sequence). This CDR3 is CAWSGEGSKFYGYTF. The CDR3 DNA reads TGTGCCTGGAGTGGAGAGGGCAGCAAGTTCTATGGCTACACCTTC.

This clonotype was detected only once. Here the CDR3 reads CASSFLLPDTEQFF. In nucleotides, the CDR3 is TGTGCCAGCAGCTTTTTGCTGCCGGACACTGAGCAGTTCTTC. This chain connects TRBV5-5 to TRBJ2-1; D might be TRBD1 (5 bases). The V end lost 2 bases, the J end lost 9 bases, and 15 bases lay between the germline ends. This CDR3 region has 14 residues. Germline values: CDR1 SGHKS, CDR2 YYEKEE (reference sequence).

This clonotype showed up many times. The CDR3 is CASGSRGREQFF. CDR3 coding DNA: TGTGCCAGCGGATCCAGGGGGCGAGAGCAGTTCTTC. The rearrangement joins TRBV2 to TRBJ2-1; 8 bases fit TRBD1. This CDR3 is built from 12 residues. V lost 8 bases and J lost 10; bases outside the gene matches: 7. Looked up from germline, CDR1 is SNHLY and CDR2 is FYNNEI.

This clonotype was detected ten times or more. For the CDR3, the DNA is TGTGCCAGCTCCCCCTTGGGGAATGAAGCTTTCTTT. Encoded protein: CASSPLGNEAFF. The chain links TRBV18 to TRBJ1-1; no clear D. This CDR3 region has 12 residues. CDR1 and CDR2 (germline): KGHSH, LQKENI. V was trimmed by 6 bases and J by 7 bases, leaving 12 bases between them.

This clonotype has at least ten counts. This chain uses TRBV11-3 with TRBJ2-5; D is perhaps TRBD1 (8 bases). The length of the CDR3 is 17 residues. Trimming left V 3 bases short and J 1 base short, with 18 bases between. Germline CDR1 is SGHNT and CDR2 is YENEEA. This chain's CDR3 is CASSFRQGLAVQETQYF. DNA of the CDR3: TGTGCCAGCAGCTTTAGACAGGGGCTAGCGGTCCAAGAGACCCAGTACTTC.

This clonotype was seen more than once but under ten times. The V gene is TRBV13, the J gene TRBJ2-7, with D possibly TRBD2 on 5 matching bases. This CDR3 region has 15 residues. Germline CDR1 reads PRHDT; CDR2 reads FYEKMQ (reference sequence). V gave up 5 bases and J gave up 2 bases, with 16 bases separating them. CDR3 DNA sequence: TGTGCCAGCAGCCCTAGTCTAGCTGTTGCCTACGAGCAGTACTTC. The encoded protein is CASSPSLAVAYEQYF.

Many counts were recorded for this clonotype. The genes are TRBV24-1 and TRBJ2-2; TRBD2 is a possible D gene (6 bases). This CDR3 contains 17 residues. Trimming shortened V by 3 bases and J by 4 bases, and 17 bases separated the two germline ends. Germline assignment: CDR1 KGHDR and CDR2 SFDVKD. The CDR3 here is CATSDGSGLLITGELFF. The CDR3 DNA follows: TGTGCCACCAGTGATGGTAGCGGATTGCTTATCACCGGGGAGCTGTTTTTT.

The V gene is TRBV2, the J gene TRBJ1-2; D is perhaps TRBD1 (6 bases). The V gene's germline CDR1 is SNHLY and CDR2 FYNNEI. Trimming cost V 2 bases and J 7 bases, with 11 bases left between them. The CDR3 length is 13 residues. CDR3 bases: TGTGCCAGCAGTGAAACAGGGCGGAGTGGCTACACCTTC. This gives the protein CASSETGRSGYTF.

The chain uses TRBV24-1 and TRBJ1-5; D is uncertain. The germline V gene has CDR1 KGHDR and CDR2 SFDVKD. The CDR3 is made up of 14 amino acids. Trimming took 3 bases from V and 3 from J, leaving 8 bases between them. The CDR3 spells CATSDGTFNQPQHF. The CDR3 DNA reads as TGTGCCACCAGTGATGGTACCTTCAATCAGCCCCAGCATTTT.

J is TRBJ2-7 and V is TRBV25-1; 9 positions agree with TRBD2. Per germline, CDR1 MGHDK and CDR2 SYGVNS. This CDR3 comprises 15 residues. Trimming cost V 8 bases and J 6 bases; bases outside gene matches: 14. The CDR3 coding sequence is TGTGCCAGCTGTCCGGCCGGGGCTAGCGGGATCGAGCAGTACTTC. It specifies CASCPAGASGIEQYF.

The V and J genes are TRBV20-1 and TRBJ2-1; no reliable D call. The germline V gene has CDR1 DFQATT and CDR2 SNEGSKA (reference sequence). The CDR3 contains 15 residues. V gave up 3 bases and J gave up 15 bases, with 27 bases separating them. CDR3 region: CSASESDAVGYIRFF. CDR3 nucleotide sequence: TGCAGTGCTAGTGAATCAGACGCAGTGGGTTACATAAGGTTCTTC.